Detailed here is one TCR beta chain. Different DNA sequences within this sample yield the same CDR3. The study recruited people aged about 18 to 90 years across about two dozen US areas. These data come from a study of blood T cell repertoires in COVID-19. This table comes from immunoSEQ multiplex PCR, and its TCRdb copy is limited to in-frame clones, with some not included. The sample holds approximately 240,000 clones, just over 90% seen once. The TCR was taken from a woman aged 18-30 years who had recovered from COVID-19. The specimen sequenced was PBMCs or T cells enriched from blood (not recorded which).

CDR3 region: CASSQVSGTGYGYTF. The CDR3 DNA reads TGTGCCAGCAGCCAAGTCTCCGGGACAGGATATGGCTACACCTTC. The chain uses TRBV14 and TRBJ1-2; 8 bases are shared with TRBD1. The length of the CDR3 is 15 residues. V lost 1 base, J lost 5 bases, and 6 bases stayed unmatched. The V gene's germline CDR1 is SGHDN and CDR2 FVKESK.